This TCR beta chain is drawn from a study of shared clonotypes between healthy human individuals. The study, taken as a whole, reports: Naive subsets typically showed greater estimated richness than memory subsets.

Here immunoSEQ multiplex PCR was the method, and the copy in TCRdb shows in-frame clones only, minus some. Here the sample spans 950,000 to 1,300,000 clones, roughly 70% being singletons. Donors included only healthy HIV-negative adults lacking recent acute infections or vaccinations. Details on this clone: Its antigen is still unknown.

Germline CDR1 is MGHRA and CDR2 is YSYEKL. CDR3 length: 15 residues. The V gene lost 5 bases and the J gene lost 0 bases, with 12 bases spanning the gap. Specimen: memory CD4+ T cells sorted from blood. The subset: CD45RA-negative fraction. The V gene is TRBV4-1, the J gene TRBJ2-3; D is unresolved. This TCR was sampled from a man between 18 and 35 years old in good health. CDR3 region: CASSKLFPSTDTQYF. The CDR3 DNA reads as TGCGCCAGCAGCAAACTATTCCCTAGCACAGATACGCAGTATTTT.